A selection of T cell receptor beta chains follows, all from one sample in a study of read filtering for tumor transcriptome and immune sequencing. MiXCR, applied by TCRdb to the reads, yields one record per CDR3 protein. The sample lists 20,000 to 30,000 distinct CDR3 sequences, roughly 22% occurring once. Sequences were obtained from a population of CD138-negative cells sorted from bone marrow. The receptors were sampled from a donor at least 40 years old with multiple myeloma. The conserved cysteine and the conserved F or W are not part of the CDR3 here. Clone size is not always given. Where it is, it says once, few, many or a class for expanded clones.

size	V	J	CDR3
NA	TRBV9	TRBJ2-2	ASSVAMRGTGELF
NA	TRBV7-9	TRBJ2-1	ASSLRGDEQF
many	TRBV7-7	TRBJ2-5	ASSLQGTTQETQY
many	TRBV4-1	TRBJ2-5	ASSQSPRGVETQY
many	TRBV6-2/TRBV6-3	TRBJ2-3	ASSYGTDTQY
few	TRBV12-3/TRBV12-4	TRBJ2-3	ASSLTSGGAAVTDTQY
few	TRBV29-1	TRBJ1-1	SVERGLNTEAF
NA	TRBV20-1	TRBJ2-2	SAGHPYTGELF
many	TRBV2	TRBJ1-1	ASSFRGKTEAF
many	TRBV29-1	TRBJ2-1	SVGQPNNEQF
few	TRBV2	TRBJ2-3	ASSERLVFAQY
many	TRBV7-8	TRBJ2-3	ASSFRAGLNTDTQY
few	TRBV12-3/TRBV12-4	TRBJ1-1	ASSLWGGNTEAF
many	TRBV9	TRBJ1-4	ASSGDRGPKLF
NA	TRBV7-9	TRBJ2-2	ASSFTQSGELF
many	TRBV18	TRBJ2-1	ASSPRRDNEQF
NA	TRBV5-1	TRBJ1-1	ASSLKGNTEAF
few	TRBV20-1	TRBJ2-2	SAQKTSTGELF
NA	TRBV6-1	TRBJ1-3	ASSEGTVTIY
NA	TRBV5-4	TRBJ2-1	ASSAGGLYNEQF
many	TRBV4-1	TRBJ1-5	ASSQTPGRERGNQPQH
many	TRBV25-1	TRBJ2-5	ASSDPSGGYGTQY
many	TRBV9	TRBJ1-1	ASSVGGPNTEAF
NA	TRBV29-1	TRBJ1-1	SVLRGHDTEAF
few	TRBV29-1	TRBJ1-2	SCGLNYGYT
NA	TRBV14	TRBJ1-4	ASSQDLMGQRELF
few	TRBV6-5	TRBJ1-6	ASRKQGKNNSPLH
many	TRBV6-2/TRBV6-3	TRBJ2-1	ASSYGSYEQF
once	TRBV5-8	TRBJ2-1	ASSLRLLLAGGLSYNEQF
few	TRBV29-1	TRBJ1-5	SVVLGQAGGQPQH
many	TRBV28	TRBJ2-3	ASSSLAGAAGNTQY
many	TRBV7-2	TRBJ2-5	ASSKGGPETQY
many	TRBV28	TRBJ2-1	ASSNSGGSYNEQF
NA	TRBV5-1	TRBJ2-2	ASSPVVAGVTGELF
many	TRBV11-3	TRBJ1-1	ASSRQERTEAF
few	TRBV20-1	TRBJ1-4	SASPLTGDKEKLF
NA	TRBV28	TRBJ2-6	ASSPGGTPGANVLT
few	TRBV18	TRBJ1-4	ASSPRTGGEKLF
many	TRBV11-2	TRBJ2-3	ASSPRGGGTDTQY
many	TRBV5-1	TRBJ2-4	ASSSLGENIQY
many	TRBV5-1	TRBJ2-1	ASSKDRGSYNEQF
few	TRBV5-1	TRBJ2-7	ASSLRGKGALEQY
NA	TRBV3-1	TRBJ2-7	ASSQDSYEQY
many	TRBV5-1	TRBJ2-1	ASSLTSGGFNEQF